The 12 T cell receptor beta chains given below trace back to one sample, sequenced in a study of T cell repertoires in cytomegalovirus infection. For these receptors, no antigen is known. TCRdb processed the reads anew with MiXCR; each CDR3 protein has one entry. The sample contains approximately 600,000 distinct CDR3 sequences, roughly 42% of which appear only once. The specimen was cultured PBMCs, collected from culture after CMV antigen stimulation. All receptors derive from a human donor in good health (CMV status not recorded). Some clones in this sample may be carry-over from other donors' samples.

CDR3 in amino acids: CASSEQGYTGELFF. The CDR3 nucleotides are TGTGCCAGCAGCGAACAGGGTTACACCGGGGAGCTGTTTTTT. The chain is built from TRBV7-9 and TRBJ2-2; D may be TRBD1 (6 bases). V lost 5 bases and J 3 bases, leaving 10 bases between the germline ends. The CDR3 is 14 residues long. Per the germline V gene, CDR1 is SEHNR and CDR2 is FQNEAQ (reference sequence). Full variable domain (remainder filled in from reference TRBV7-9 and TRBJ2-2): DTGVSQNPRHKITKRGQNVTFRCDPISEHNRLYWYRQTLGQGPEFLTYFQNEAQLEKSRLLSDRFSAERPKGSFSTLEIQRTEQGDSAMYLCASSEQGYTGELFFGEGSRLTVL.

The chain uses TRBV12-3 or TRBV12-4 and TRBJ2-3; D unresolved. V lost 5 bases to trimming and J lost 2 bases, with 17 bases between them. CDR3 length: 16 amino acids. The CDR3 loop is CASSPNTLPATDTQYF. DNA for the CDR3: TGTGCCAGCAGTCCGAACACGCTACCCGCCACAGATACGCAGTATTTT.

J is TRBJ2-1 and V is TRBV7-9; 7 bases line up with TRBD1. The germline CDR1 and CDR2 sequences are SEHNR and FQNEAQ (reference sequence). This CDR3 is 12 amino acids long. Germline trimming cut 5 bases from V and 9 bases from J; bases unmatched to any gene: 4. The CDR3 DNA sequence: TGTGCCAGCAGCAAGGGGGCAGGTGAGCAGTTCTTC. This translates into CASSKGAGEQFF.

As regards this clonotype: A read error may produce the germline difference seen at one junction end. The gene calls are TRBV12-3 or TRBV12-4 and TRBJ2-3; perhaps TRBD1 as D (5 bases). The CDR3 is 20 residues long. The CDR3 protein is CASSFTPSPVWGPRADTQCF. CDR3 bases: TGTGCCAGCAGTTTTACCCCATCTCCCGTCTGGGGCCCTCGGGCAGATACGCAGTGTTTT.

The chain couples TRBV18 to TRBJ1-2, with D possibly matching TRBD1 (6 bases). CDR1 KGHSH and CDR2 LQKENI come from the germline V gene. The CDR3 totals 14 residues. Trimming removed 2 bases at V and 6 bases at J, with 13 bases between. This CDR3 is CASSPAGSGDGYTF. The CDR3 DNA follows: TGTGCCAGCTCACCAGCGGGGTCAGGGGATGGCTACACCTTC.

V gene TRBV20-1 combines with J gene TRBJ2-7, with D possibly matching TRBD1 (6 bases). This CDR3 spans 12 amino acids. V lost 6 bases and J lost 3, with 12 bases in between. Germline CDR1 reads DFQATT; CDR2 reads SNEGSKA (reference sequence). The CDR3: CSAIMDSYEQYF. In nucleotides, the CDR3 is TGCAGTGCCATCATGGACAGCTACGAGCAGTACTTC.

In DNA, the CDR3 is TGTGCCACCAGCGGGGGGGTAGTCGGGGAGCGAGAGCAGTTCTTC. The encoded protein is CATSGGVVGEREQFF. V is TRBV15 and J is TRBJ2-1, with 7 positions matching TRBD2. The V segment lost 5 bases and the J segment 10 bases; nucleotides outside the gene matches: 14. Germline CDR1 reads LNHNV; CDR2 reads YYDKDF (reference sequence). The CDR3 loop spans 15 amino acids.

V and J are TRBV10-3 and TRBJ2-5; D is perhaps TRBD1 (5 bases). The CDR3 totals 13 residues. The ends were cut back, 4 bases at V and 1 base at J, with 7 bases in the middle. Germline V gene data show CDR1 as ENHRY and CDR2 as SYGVKD. CDR3 sequence reads: CAISGGPQETQYF. DNA for the CDR3: TGTGCCATCAGTGGGGGCCCCCAAGAGACCCAGTACTTC.

The rearrangement links TRBV19 to TRBJ1-4, with a tentative D call TRBD1 (5 bases). The V end lost 3 bases, the J end lost 10 bases, and 15 bases lay between the germline ends. The germline gives CDR1 LNHDA, CDR2 SQIVND (reference sequence). The CDR3 loop spans 14 amino acids. The CDR3 bases are TGTGCCAGTAGTATCGACAGCCTTGATGGAAAACTGTTTTTT. It is translated as CASSIDSLDGKLFF.

This clonotype was seen a handful of times. This sequence joins TRBV27 and TRBJ2-7; possibly TRBD1 for D (6 bases). The CDR3 spans 16 residues. CDR1 and CDR2 (germline): MNHEY, SMNVEV (reference sequence). The ends were cut back, 5 bases at V and 0 bases at J, with 17 bases in the middle. The CDR3 DNA sequence: TGTGCCAGCAGTACAATACAGGGATCATTCTCCTACGAGCAGTACTTC. This sequence encodes CASSTIQGSFSYEQYF.

This clonotype was counted a few times. This chain's CDR3 is CASSSPGQGYSYEQYF. CDR3 nucleotides: TGTGCCAGCAGCTCCCCGGGACAGGGATATTCCTACGAGCAGTACTTC. The V and J genes are TRBV11-2 and TRBJ2-7; 9 nucleotides match TRBD1. Germline values: CDR1 SGHAT, CDR2 FQNNGV. Trimming at V came to 4 bases and at J to 1 base, leaving 8 bases not matched to a gene. The CDR3 spans 16 residues.

This chain joins TRBV7-9 and TRBJ2-3; D not certain. The CDR3 covers 15 residues. Between the trimmed V and J ends, which lost 3 bases and 0 bases, there was a span of 10 bases. Germline V CDR1 and CDR2: SEHNR, FQNEAQ (reference sequence). The CDR3 nucleotides are TGTGCCAGCAGCTTCCTGGGTCGGAGCACAGATACGCAGTATTTT. This sequence encodes CASSFLGRSTDTQYF.